The 14 T cell receptor beta chains in this list originate from one sample, sequenced in a study of identical twins. Using its own MiXCR run on the 5' RACE reads, TCRdb lists one record per CDR3 protein. The sample consists of a few hundred thousand distinct CDR3 sequences, more than 9% of them appearing once. These data also formed part of another study, on yellow fever vaccine responses in identical twins.

Sequencing was done on a sample of PBMCs. The source of these receptors is a woman aged 18-29 years in good health.

This clonotype was found a few times. The chain couples TRBV10-1 to TRBJ2-1; D remains ambiguous. The CDR3 spans 14 residues. Looked up from germline, CDR1 is WNHNN and CDR2 is SYGVQD (reference sequence). V was pared by 0 bases and J by 6 bases, with 9 bases between. CDR3 protein: CASSESERGNEQFF. The CDR3 coding sequence is TGCGCCAGCAGTGAGTCCGAGAGAGGCAATGAGCAGTTCTTC.

This clonotype showed up just a few times. The genes are TRBV5-1 and TRBJ2-7; 9 bases are shared with TRBD2. The CDR3 totals 15 residues. The V gene's germline CDR1 is SGHRS and CDR2 YFSETQ. With V trimmed by 0 bases and J by 2 bases, 3 bases remained unmatched. The CDR3 reads CASSLVSSGAYEQYF. DNA for the CDR3: TGCGCCAGCAGCTTGGTGTCTAGCGGGGCCTACGAGCAGTACTTC.

As concerns this clonotype: At one end, the junction sequence differs from germline, possibly due to a read error. V gene TRBV6-1 combines with J gene TRBJ1-4; 9 bases map to TRBD1. CDR1 MNHNS and CDR2 SASEGT come from the germline V gene. CDR3 length: 15 residues. The CDR3 sequence is CASSEGQGFNEKLFF. CDR3 DNA sequence: TGTGCCAGCAGCGAAGGACAGGGGTTTAATGAAAAACTGTTTTTT.

This clonotype was detected only a few times. The rearrangement joins TRBV28 to TRBJ2-7, with 11 bases fitting TRBD2. Germline CDR1 is MDHEN and CDR2 is SYDVKM. Unmatched junction bases numbered 12, after V lost 5 bases and J lost 3 bases. The CDR3 has 17 amino acids. The CDR3 DNA reads TGTGCCAGCAGTCCCTTTTCGCGTCTAGCGGGAGGCTACGAGCAGTACTTC. It yields the protein CASSPFSRLAGGYEQYF. The whole variable domain, remainder taken from reference TRBV28 and TRBJ2-7, is DVKVTQSSRYLVKRTGEKVFLECVQDMDHENMFWYRQDPGLGLRLIYFSYDVKMKEKGDIPEGYSVSREKKERFSLILESASTNQTSMYLCASSPFSRLAGGYEQYFGPGTRLTVT.

This clonotype occurred once. The chain has TRBV6-2 or TRBV6-3 and TRBJ2-1, with TRBD1 matching over 7 bases. This CDR3 comprises 9 residues. The V gene's germline CDR1 is MNHEY and CDR2 SVGEGT. The ends lost 10 bases at V and 15 bases at J; junction bases unmatched: 6. The chain's CDR3 is CATGQDPFF. The CDR3 region has the DNA TGTGCCACCGGACAGGACCCGTTCTTC.

This clonotype was seen ten or more times. The chain joins TRBV12-3 or TRBV12-4 to TRBJ2-4; 8 bases map to TRBD2. The CDR3 extends over 17 amino acids. J lost 0 bases, V lost 5 bases, and 9 bases had no gene match. The CDR3 nucleotides are TGTGCCAGCAGTCCCACCGGGGGGGGATTAGCCAAAAACATTCAGTACTTC. Amino acid sequence: CASSPTGGGLAKNIQYF.

This clonotype was observed a few times. This chain uses TRBV5-1 with TRBJ2-2; tentatively, D is TRBD1 (5 bases). The germline V and J ends were trimmed by 0 bases and 1 base, with 10 bases remaining between them. Germline V gene data show CDR1 as SGHRS and CDR2 as YFSETQ. The CDR3 sequence is 16 residues long. CDR3 nucleotide sequence: TGCGCCAGCAGCTTGGGTGGGGCCCAGAACACCGGGGAGCTGTTTTTT. It yields the protein CASSLGGAQNTGELFF.

This clonotype was observed at least ten times. The chain joins TRBV7-2 to TRBJ2-7; TRBD2 aligns across 7 bases. Germline CDR1 and CDR2: SGHTA and FQGNSA. V shed 4 bases, J shed 6 bases, and the junction held 12 bases outside the gene matches. This CDR3 contains 15 residues. CDR3 region: CASSSLRGLSSEQYF. Written as DNA, the CDR3 is TGTGCCAGCAGCTCCCTCCGGGGACTAAGTTCCGAGCAGTACTTC.

This clonotype has ten or more counts. V and J are TRBV28 and TRBJ1-4; tentative D call: TRBD1 (6 bases). The CDR3 has 15 amino acids. Germline V gene lookup returns CDR1 MDHEN and CDR2 SYDVKM. V lost 6 bases and J lost 8, with 19 bases in between. The DNA for the CDR3 is TGTGCCAGCAGCTCTTCACGATCAGGGGTGGAAAAACTGTTTTTT. Protein: CASSSSRSGVEKLFF. The full variable domain, completed using reference TRBV28 and TRBJ1-4, is DVKVTQSSRYLVKRTGEKVFLECVQDMDHENMFWYRQDPGLGLRLIYFSYDVKMKEKGDIPEGYSVSREKKERFSLILESASTNQTSMYLCASSSSRSGVEKLFFGSGTQLSVL.

This chain uses TRBV9 with TRBJ1-1, with D unclear. Trimming shortened V by 3 bases and J by 5 bases, and 14 bases separated the two germline ends. The germline gives CDR1 SGDLS, CDR2 YYNGEE. This CDR3 has 14 amino acids. CDR3 residues: CASSALQGKTEAFF. In DNA form, the CDR3 reads TGTGCCAGCAGCGCTCTACAAGGTAAGACTGAAGCTTTCTTT.

V gene TRBV20-1 combines with J gene TRBJ2-6; D gene ambiguous. Between the trimmed V and J ends, which lost 6 bases and 0 bases, there was a span of 6 bases. The CDR3 runs 13 residues. The V gene's germline CDR1 is DFQATT and CDR2 SNEGSKA (reference sequence). The CDR3 sequence: CSADHSGANVLTF. The CDR3, as DNA: TGCAGTGCAGACCACTCTGGGGCCAACGTCCTGACTTTC.

V is TRBV7-2 and J is TRBJ2-1; 9 nucleotides match TRBD2. Germline V gene sequence: CDR1 SGHTA, CDR2 FQGNSA. The CDR3 totals 14 residues. V lost 5 bases and J lost 10; bases outside the gene matches: 9. CDR3: CASSPWREGLEQFF. The CDR3, as DNA: TGTGCCAGCAGCCCCTGGCGGGAGGGCCTCGAGCAGTTCTTC.

Only a few counts were recorded for this clonotype. The CDR3 loop is CASSLLGQGNSPLHF. The CDR3 DNA is TGTGCCAGCAGCCTATTAGGACAGGGGAATTCACCCCTCCACTTT. V usage is TRBV16 and J usage is TRBJ1-6; TRBD1 aligns across 9 bases. Germline loops: CDR1 KGHSY, CDR2 FQNENV. The CDR3 has 15 residues. The V segment lost 4 bases and the J segment 7 bases; nucleotides outside the gene matches: 5.

This clonotype has ten or more counts. CDR3 in amino acids: CASSQVWGSQETQYF. CDR3 nucleotides: TGTGCCAGCAGCCAAGTATGGGGGTCCCAGGAGACCCAGTACTTC. V and J are TRBV4-2 and TRBJ2-5; D may be TRBD1 or TRBD2 (5 bases each). V was trimmed by 1 base and J by 5 bases, leaving 14 bases between them. This CDR3 is 15 amino acids long. The germline gives CDR1 LGHNA, CDR2 YNFKEQ.